The entry below gives a single T cell receptor beta chain sequence along with its context. Its antigen is undetermined. This entry comes from a study of regulatory T cells in long-lasting Graves disease. The CDR3 runs to 20 residues. The ends lost 1 base at V and 0 bases at J; junction bases unmatched: 11. The V gene's germline CDR1 is SEHNR and CDR2 FQNEAQ (reference sequence). Stated time point: newly diagnosed GD, antithyroid drugs for less than 3 months. PBMCs provided the RNA from which the TCR library was made. Findings and limits, study-wide: Limited samples may have lowered accuracy.

For TCR beta, libraries came from iRepertoire HTBI primers and Arm-PCR of CDR3 regions. Each CDR3 protein gets one entry after TCRdb re-called the multiplex PCR reads with MiXCR. The data contain hundreds of thousands of distinct CDR3 sequences, over 15% of them singletons. Another study also made use of these data, one on T cells in Graves' hyperthyroidism and ophthalmopathy.

The sequenced sample was peripheral blood mononuclear cells (PBMCs), obtained at new diagnosis, from a patient treated with antithyroid drugs. The receptor's source is a man aged 35-49 years with Graves disease. The rearrangement joins TRBV7-9 to TRBJ2-3, with 12 bases lining up with TRBD2. CDR3 protein: CASSLVVTSGGHTSTDTQYF. As DNA, the CDR3 is TGTGCCAGCAGCTTAGTGGTGACTAGCGGGGGCCATACTAGCACAGATACGCAGTATTTT.